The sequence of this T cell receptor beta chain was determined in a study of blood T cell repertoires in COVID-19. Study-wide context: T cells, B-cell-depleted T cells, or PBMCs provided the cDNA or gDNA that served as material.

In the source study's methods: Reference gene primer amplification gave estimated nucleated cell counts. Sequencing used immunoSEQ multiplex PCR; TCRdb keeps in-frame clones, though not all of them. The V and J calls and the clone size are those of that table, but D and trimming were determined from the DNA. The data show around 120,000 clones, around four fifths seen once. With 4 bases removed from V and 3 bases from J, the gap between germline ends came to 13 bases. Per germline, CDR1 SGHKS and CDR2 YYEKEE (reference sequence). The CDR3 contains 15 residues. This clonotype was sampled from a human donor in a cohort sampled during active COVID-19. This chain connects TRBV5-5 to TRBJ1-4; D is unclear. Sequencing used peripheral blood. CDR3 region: CASSSPSEANEKLFF. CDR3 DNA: TGTGCCAGCAGCAGCCCCTCGGAGGCTAATGAAAAACTGTTTTTT.